The clone carrying this T cell receptor beta chain was counted once. Antigen: not known. The source of the sample is a study of cytomegalovirus exposure and HLA in healthy donors. General study results and limits: The study flagged fewer than 200 TCR beta chains as cytomegalovirus-associated.

Generated by immunoSEQ multiplex PCR, the TCRdb table keeps only in-frame clones and is missing some. In the table there are more than 110,000 clones, 86% of which are singletons. A roughly 130-subject validation cohort, separate from the 666-subject first cohort, supplied the donors. The source of this sequence is a man younger than 35 in good health and CMV-seronegative. The sequencing input was PBMCs.

DNA for the CDR3: TGTGCCAGCAGCTTAGAAATGGCTTATAGCAATCAGCCCCAGCATTTT. Protein: CASSLEMAYSNQPQHF. The genes are TRBV7-8 and TRBJ1-5, with D hard to call. The CDR3 has 16 amino acids. Germline V gene data show CDR1 as SGHVS and CDR2 as FQNEAQ. V lost 1 base and J 0 bases, leaving 10 bases between the germline ends.